This T cell receptor beta chain was sequenced in a study of radiation and T cells in renal cell carcinoma. Study in general: Nephrectomy followed 15 Gy stereotactic body radiation by 4 weeks.

Sequencing was performed with immunoSEQ multiplex PCR; in TCRdb, only in-frame clones are kept and a portion is missing. The sample has some 50,000 clones; about 83% are singletons. Findings of the study overall: No pretreatment tumor biopsies were available for baseline clonotypes. Top tumor clonotypes rose in blood 2 weeks post-radiation, then contracted.

Time point reported: baseline pretreatment blood. The sample's treatment: 15 Gy SBRT to primary tumor, nephrectomy 4 weeks later. Radiation-treated patients gave blood at baseline, week 2 and week 4. Points on this clone: Antigen specificity is unknown.

Germline lookup yields CDR1 LNHDA and CDR2 SQIVND (reference sequence). CDR3 length: 14 residues. Trimming left V 5 bases short and J 1 base short, with 10 bases between. This specimen was blood, taken from a patient whose treatment included radiotherapy and nephrectomy. The sequence was collected from a woman in her sixties or seventies with renal cell carcinoma. The gene calls are TRBV19 and TRBJ2-3, with D hard to call. CDR3 nucleotides: TGTGCCAGTAGTTATGGGCTCCGCACAGATACGCAGTATTTT. It codes for CASSYGLRTDTQYF. The whole variable domain, remainder taken from reference TRBV19 and TRBJ2-3, is DGGITQSPKYLFRKEGQNVTLSCEQNLNHDAMYWYRQDPGQGLRLIYYSQIVNDFQKGDIAEGYSVSREKKESFPLTVTSAQKNPTAFYLCASSYGLRTDTQYFGPGTRLTVL.